These 15 T cell receptor beta chains share one sample of origin, sequenced in a study of identical twins. Each CDR3 protein is one row after TCRdb ran MiXCR on the 5' RACE reads. This table holds around 500,000 distinct CDR3 sequences, 12% to 15% found once. These records were also assigned to another study, of yellow fever vaccine responses in identical twins.

Sequencing input: CD4+ T cells sorted from blood. The receptor set was obtained from a woman aged 18-29 years in good health.

The V gene is TRBV29-1, the J gene TRBJ2-7, with D perhaps TRBD1 (5 bases). The CDR3 length is 13 residues. V was clipped by 4 bases and J by 7 bases, with 17 bases between them. The germline V gene encodes CDR1 SQVTM and CDR2 ANQGSEA. CDR3 in amino acids: CSVGSDIPGEQYF. CDR3 nucleotide sequence: TGCAGCGTTGGATCGGACATCCCCGGAGAGCAGTACTTC.

This chain joins TRBV18 and TRBJ2-7; the D gene is possibly TRBD1 (6 bases). Trimming removed 3 bases from V and 4 bases from J, with 13 bases in between. CDR1 and CDR2 (germline): KGHSH, LQKENI. CDR3 length: 14 residues. This CDR3 is CASSPLDSKYEQYF. The CDR3 nucleotides read TGTGCCAGCTCACCCTTGGACAGCAAATACGAGCAGTACTTC.

V gene TRBV6-2 or TRBV6-3 combines with J gene TRBJ2-1, with 8 bases matching TRBD2. The germline gives CDR1 MNHEY, CDR2 SVGEGT. The CDR3 length is 14 residues. V lost 4 bases, J lost 6 bases, and 5 bases stayed unmatched. The chain's CDR3 is CASSSRGGTNEQFF. CDR3 nucleotide sequence: TGTGCCAGCAGTTCCCGGGGGGGGACCAATGAGCAGTTCTTC.

In its sample, this clonotype was seen a few times. The chain recombines TRBV9 with TRBJ1-3; no clear D. V dropped 0 bases and J dropped 0 bases, with 4 bases sitting between them. The germline CDR1 and CDR2 sequences are SGDLS and YYNGEE. The CDR3 is 14 amino acids. The CDR3 nucleotides read TGTGCCAGCAGCGTAGGATCCTCTGGAAACACCATATATTTT. Protein sequence: CASSVGSSGNTIYF.

In its sample, this clonotype was seen a few times. This chain links TRBV27 with TRBJ2-1, with a possible D match to TRBD2 (5 bases). The CDR3 extends over 20 amino acids. Looked up from germline, CDR1 is MNHEY and CDR2 is SMNVEV (reference sequence). Between the trimmed V and J ends, which lost 5 bases and 7 bases, there was a span of 33 bases. The CDR3 sequence is CASSHSLWETPKYPTNEQFF. Written as DNA, the CDR3 is TGTGCCAGCAGTCACTCATTATGGGAGACTCCCAAGTACCCTACTAATGAGCAGTTCTTC.

The V and J genes are TRBV7-2 and TRBJ2-7; 9 nucleotides align to TRBD2. With V trimmed by 0 bases and J by 2 bases, 5 bases remained unmatched. Germline V CDR1 and CDR2: SGHTA, FQGNSA. This CDR3 region has 16 residues. The CDR3 DNA reads as TGTGCCAGCAGCTTAGCTCCCGGGACTAGCACCTACGAGCAGTACTTC. Protein: CASSLAPGTSTYEQYF.

This clonotype was seen at least ten times. The chain has TRBV7-2 and TRBJ2-7, with a weak D call TRBD2 (6 bases). This CDR3 contains 15 residues. Trimming removed 4 bases at V and 4 bases at J, with 17 bases between. Germline V gives CDR1 SGHTA, CDR2 FQGNSA. The CDR3 protein is CASSSRWDLKYEQYF. CDR3 sequence (DNA): TGTGCCAGCAGCTCGCGTTGGGACTTGAAATACGAGCAGTACTTC.

The chain recombines TRBV11-1 with TRBJ2-3; 14 positions agree with TRBD2. The CDR3 totals 19 residues. The J segment lost 0 bases and the V segment lost 6 bases, leaving 11 bases of the junction unmatched. In germline, CDR1 is SGHAT, CDR2 FQDESV (reference sequence). Here the CDR3 reads CASRGRGLAGVPSTDTQYF. CDR3 nucleotide sequence: TGTGCCAGCAGGGGACGGGGACTAGCGGGAGTACCTAGCACAGATACGCAGTATTTT.

This clonotype has ten or more counts. This sequence joins TRBV6-5 and TRBJ2-1, with TRBD2 matching over 8 bases. J gave up 4 bases and V 2 bases, and 13 bases lay outside the gene matches. CDR3 size: 18 residues. CDR1 MNHEY and CDR2 SVGAGI come from the germline V gene. The CDR3 protein is CASSYLWSTSGLYNEQFF. CDR3 in DNA: TGTGCCAGCAGTTACCTTTGGTCTACTAGCGGATTATACAATGAGCAGTTCTTC.

The gene calls are TRBV10-3 and TRBJ2-1; D call uncertain. Germline V lookup: CDR1 ENHRY, CDR2 SYGVKD. V was cut by 2 bases and J by 3 bases, with 8 bases left in between. The CDR3 sequence is 14 residues long. Written as DNA, the CDR3 is TGTGCCATCAGTGAGCAGGTGGGCTACAATGAGCAGTTCTTC. Its translation: CAISEQVGYNEQFF.

This clonotype occurred a few times. The V gene is TRBV20-1, the J gene TRBJ2-1, with 14 bases lining up with TRBD2. The CDR3 runs to 15 residues. The germline gives CDR1 DFQATT, CDR2 SNEGSKA (reference sequence). V gave up 6 bases and J gave up 7 bases; unmatched junction bases: 8. This CDR3 is CSARTSGRLQNEQFF. The CDR3 DNA reads as TGCAGTGCGCGGACTAGCGGGAGGCTCCAAAATGAGCAGTTCTTC.

The chain has TRBV9 and TRBJ2-7; TRBD2 might be the D (6 bases). This CDR3 comprises 14 residues. CDR1 is SGDLS, CDR2 YYNGEE, per germline. Trimming cost V 0 bases and J 1 base, with 8 bases left between them. This CDR3 is CASSVEGGSYEQYF. The CDR3 DNA follows: TGTGCCAGCAGCGTAGAAGGAGGGTCCTACGAGCAGTACTTC.

The V call is TRBV7-2, the J call TRBJ2-5, with no clear D. The V end was cut by 4 bases, the J end by 7 bases, with 10 bases between. This CDR3 comprises 12 residues. The germline V gene has CDR1 SGHTA and CDR2 FQGNSA. CDR3 bases: TGTGCCAGCAGCTCCCCCCCCAGGACCCAGTACTTC. This encodes CASSSPPRTQYF.

In this sample, this clonotype turned up many times. The chain couples TRBV6-1 to TRBJ2-1; TRBD1 is a possible D gene (6 bases). Germline lookup yields CDR1 MNHNS and CDR2 SASEGT. The V end lost 4 bases, the J end lost 4 bases, and 11 bases lay between the germline ends. CDR3 length: 14 residues. The DNA for the CDR3 is TGTGCCAGCAGTGGAGGGGGATCTTACAATGAGCAGTTCTTC. Protein sequence: CASSGGGSYNEQFF.

The rearrangement uses TRBV15 and TRBJ2-3, with 12 bases lining up with TRBD2. CDR1 and CDR2 from the germline V gene are LNHNV and YYDKDF (reference sequence). V trimming: 3 bases; J trimming: 6 bases; junction bases outside the gene matches: 7. The CDR3 is made up of 16 amino acids. The CDR3: CATSRRTSGKADTQYF. The CDR3 DNA reads TGTGCCACCAGCAGGCGGACTAGCGGGAAGGCCGATACGCAGTATTTT.